A single sample is the source of the 21 T cell receptor beta chains below, sequenced in a study of shared clonotypes between healthy human individuals (dated by TCRdb to the early 2020s). The library was generated by the immunoSEQ multiplex PCR assay. In its TCRdb copy, this immuneACCESS table keeps in-frame sequences only and misses some clones. Where compared with another copy, unresolved V genes explain less than half of these, and the others have no known cause. This sample gives about 2,100,000 clones in total; roughly 91% of them show up just once. About 1.5% of the sample rests with the top ten. For the CD8 naive samples, CD45RO-negative cells were positively selected for CCR7, yielding a CD45RA+CCR7+ population from which TemRA cells were excluded. Sequencing was carried out using naive CD8+ T cells from PBMCs. The cell subset or site label for this specimen denotes: CD45RA+CCR7+. The receptors derive from a man younger than 30 in good health. Some clones in this sample may be carry-over from other donors' samples.

The chain joins TRBV4-1 to TRBJ2-1, with D perhaps TRBD2 (6 bases). Germline values: CDR1 MGHRA, CDR2 YSYEKL. This CDR3 has 18 amino acids. V was pared by 0 bases and J by 0 bases, with 15 bases between. The CDR3 sequence is CASSQDMQRRDSYNEQFF. CDR3 sequence (DNA): TGCGCCAGCAGCCAAGATATGCAACGGAGGGACTCCTACAATGAGCAGTTCTTC.

The chain has TRBV2 and TRBJ2-7; the D gene is possibly TRBD2 (5 bases). Germline loops: CDR1 SNHLY, CDR2 FYNNEI. The V end lost 10 bases, the J end lost 0 bases, and 19 bases lay between the germline ends. The CDR3 loop spans 15 amino acids. CDR3: CATDRRRESSYEQYF. CDR3 sequence (DNA): TGTGCCACCGACCGGAGGCGAGAGAGCTCCTACGAGCAGTACTTC.

The rearrangement uses TRBV25-1 and TRBJ1-4; D gene uncertain. The V end was cut by 2 bases, the J end by 5 bases, with 12 bases between. The CDR3 consists of 15 residues. CDR1 MGHDK and CDR2 SYGVNS come from the germline V gene. CDR3 in DNA: TGTGCCAGCAGTGAAATGGACGGCCCGAATGAAAAACTGTTTTTT. Its translation: CASSEMDGPNEKLFF.

This chain uses TRBV5-5 with TRBJ1-2, with 7 bases lining up with TRBD1. Germline V gives CDR1 SGHKS, CDR2 YYEKEE (reference sequence). The ends lost 4 bases at V and 5 bases at J; junction bases unmatched: 14. The CDR3 length is 16 residues. The CDR3 spells CASSPTSRDRRYGYTF. CDR3 sequence (DNA): TGTGCCAGCAGCCCCACAAGCAGGGACAGAAGATATGGCTACACCTTC.

The rearrangement links TRBV5-4 to TRBJ2-3; D uncertain. Per germline, CDR1 SGHNT and CDR2 YYREEE (reference sequence). Trimming took off 3 bases at V and 7 bases at J, with 15 bases between the two ends. CDR3 length equals 14 residues. The CDR3 DNA reads as TGTGCCAGCAGCTCTAACCCGCGGTCTAATACGCAGTATTTT. Amino acids: CASSSNPRSNTQYF.

As for this clone: The sample carries other DNA sequences with the same CDR3. The chain employs TRBV11-2 and TRBJ2-7; D remains ambiguous. The CDR3 contains 13 residues. Per germline, CDR1 SGHAT and CDR2 FQNNGV. Trimming left V 1 base short and J 3 bases short, with 7 bases between. The CDR3 bases are TGTGCCAGCAGCTTAGGGCTGGTCTACGAGCAGTACTTC. Translating gives CASSLGLVYEQYF.

This chain connects TRBV9 to TRBJ2-3; D tentatively reads TRBD1 or TRBD2 (5 bases each). CDR1 SGDLS and CDR2 YYNGEE come from the germline V gene. V lost 3 bases to trimming and J lost 2 bases, with 13 bases between them. The CDR3 covers 15 residues. The CDR3 sequence: CASSASGTITDTQYF. CDR3 coding DNA: TGTGCCAGCAGCGCCTCCGGGACCATCACAGATACGCAGTATTTT.

The chain recombines TRBV30 with TRBJ2-1, with 9 nucleotides matching TRBD2. Germline V CDR1 and CDR2: GTSNPN, SVGIG (reference sequence). The CDR3 has 13 residues. V dropped 4 bases and J dropped 5; count of bases not matched to a gene: 3. CDR3 amino acids: CAWTSGINNEQFF. The CDR3, as DNA: TGTGCCTGGACTAGCGGGATTAACAATGAGCAGTTCTTC.

V usage is TRBV6-1 and J usage is TRBJ2-7; D gene ambiguous. The CDR3 runs 15 residues. Trimming left V 2 bases short and J 5 bases short, with 16 bases between. The germline V gene has CDR1 MNHNS and CDR2 SASEGT. The CDR3 DNA sequence: TGTGCCAGCAGTGAAACAGAGCATTACCGGGACGAGCAGTACTTC. This gives the protein CASSETEHYRDEQYF.

The chain employs TRBV4-1 and TRBJ2-5; D remains ambiguous. The V end was cut by 1 base, the J end by 0 bases, with 12 bases between. This CDR3 is built from 16 residues. Per germline, CDR1 MGHRA and CDR2 YSYEKL. The CDR3 loop reads CASSQGSRGYQETQYF. The CDR3 DNA reads TGCGCCAGCAGCCAAGGATCTCGCGGCTACCAAGAGACCCAGTACTTC.

Details on this clone: The same CDR3 is also encoded by other DNA sequences in this sample. The chain combines TRBV5-1 with TRBJ2-1, with unresolved D. The CDR3 contains 12 residues. The V and J ends lost 0 bases and 9 bases respectively, with 7 bases between them. The V gene's germline CDR1 is SGHRS and CDR2 YFSETQ. In nucleotides, the CDR3 is TGCGCCAGCAGCTTGGCAGGTGTTGAGCAGTTCTTC. It codes for CASSLAGVEQFF.

This rearrangement joins TRBV4-2 to TRBJ2-2; D possibly corresponds to TRBD2 (5 bases). V was shortened by 0 bases and J by 7 bases, with 24 bases between the two germline ends. Germline CDR1 is LGHNA and CDR2 is YNFKEQ. This CDR3 spans 19 amino acids. CDR3 DNA sequence: TGTGCCAGCAGCCAAGATATTATGTTGGGAGCCTCAGGTCACGGGGAGCTGTTTTTT. Its protein is CASSQDIMLGASGHGELFF.

V usage is TRBV5-1 and J usage is TRBJ1-4; D is perhaps TRBD1 (5 bases). The V gene's germline CDR1 is SGHRS and CDR2 YFSETQ. The V and J ends lost 6 bases and 5 bases respectively, with 23 bases between them. The length of the CDR3 is 17 residues. The DNA of the CDR3 is TGCGCCAGCACTCCACCGGGACGGCCGGCGGTAAATGAAAAACTGTTTTTT. It translates to CASTPPGRPAVNEKLFF.

V and J are TRBV5-1 and TRBJ2-2; either TRBD1 or TRBD2 may fit D (5 bases each). Germline CDR1 and CDR2: SGHRS and YFSETQ. V lost 2 bases, J lost 3 bases, and 11 bases lay in between. The CDR3 is made up of 15 amino acids. For the CDR3, the DNA is TGCGCCAGCAGCTTAGAGGGGTTGGACACCGGGGAGCTGTTTTTT. This sequence encodes CASSLEGLDTGELFF.

This clone was observed once. The chain uses TRBV7-9 and TRBJ2-7; TRBD1 matches 9 bases. The CDR3 contains 14 residues. Trimming took 4 bases from V and 5 from J; bases not matched to a gene: 6. Germline V CDR1 and CDR2: SEHNR, FQNEAQ (reference sequence). DNA of the CDR3: TGTGCCAGCAGCTCAACAGGGGGCCAGGACGAGCAGTACTTC. It encodes CASSSTGGQDEQYF.

Turning to this clone: A much more abundant neighbour one base away suggests this may be a read error. The chain carries TRBV7-5 and TRBJ1-1. TRBV7-5 is annotated as a pseudogene. The CDR3 spans 12 residues. DNA of the CDR3: TGTGCCAGCAGCTTAGTGAACACTGAAGCTTTCTTT. Translating gives CASSLVNTEAFF.

V is TRBV15 and J is TRBJ1-3; no clear D gene. The CDR3 has 15 amino acids. V was shortened by 1 base and J by 1 base, with 8 bases between the two germline ends. Germline CDR1 is LNHNV and CDR2 is YYDKDF (reference sequence). The CDR3 sequence: CATSRVGRSGNTIYF. For the CDR3, the DNA is TGTGCCACCAGCAGAGTAGGAAGGTCTGGAAACACCATATATTTT.

The chain links TRBV27 to TRBJ1-5, with a weak D call TRBD1 (6 bases). Germline lookup yields CDR1 MNHEY and CDR2 SMNVEV (reference sequence). The V end was cut by 6 bases, the J end by 0 bases, with 12 bases between. The CDR3 spans 15 residues. This CDR3 reads CASRTGMRSNQPQHF. In DNA form, the CDR3 reads TGTGCCAGCAGAACAGGGATGCGTAGCAATCAGCCCCAGCATTTT.

The rearrangement links TRBV27 to TRBJ1-3; D perhaps matches TRBD1 (5 bases). Germline V gene lookup returns CDR1 MNHEY and CDR2 SMNVEV (reference sequence). There are 14 residues in the CDR3. The V end was cut by 3 bases, the J end by 2 bases, with 8 bases between. CDR3 in amino acids: CASSFDRTGNTIYF. The CDR3 bases are TGTGCCAGCAGTTTTGACAGAACTGGAAACACCATATATTTT.

V is TRBV9 and J is TRBJ1-4, with TRBD1 matching over 7 bases. The CDR3 extends over 15 amino acids. Germline V gene lookup returns CDR1 SGDLS and CDR2 YYNGEE. J was trimmed by 8 bases and V by 0 bases; bases with no gene match: 7. CDR3 amino acids: CASSVGIRGTEKLFF. CDR3 DNA sequence: TGTGCCAGCAGCGTAGGGATCAGGGGGACCGAAAAACTGTTTTTT.

J is TRBJ1-4 and V is TRBV13, with TRBD1 matching 9 bases. CDR1 is PRHDT and CDR2 is FYEKMQ in the germline V gene (reference sequence). The CDR3 runs 15 residues. V gave up 5 bases and J gave up 7 bases; unmatched junction bases: 8. The CDR3 DNA follows: TGTGCCAGCAGCCCCACCGGGACAGGGTCTGAAAAACTGTTTTTT. Protein: CASSPTGTGSEKLFF.